This T cell receptor (beta chain) is from a study of tumor and adjacent non-tumor tissue in lung cancer. Study in general: Around 4.5 million productive TCRbeta reads were obtained per sample on average.

The template was RNA from unsorted bulk tissue. The library came from three nested PCR rounds adapted from ARM-PCR protocols. One entry per CDR3 protein, called by TCRdb with MiXCR from the multiplex PCR reads. This sample yields 95,000 to 150,000 distinct CDR3 sequences, of which 66% are seen a single time; roughly 13% belongs to the top ten. The ends were cut back, 4 bases at V and 2 bases at J, with 9 bases in the middle. The CDR3 has 14 residues. Germline CDR1 and CDR2: ENHRY and SYGVKD. The sample holds a few counts of this clonotype. The sequencing sample was made of lung tumor tissue. The chain carries TRBV10-3 and TRBJ2-1, with D perhaps given as TRBD1 or TRBD2 (5 bases each). The sequence came from a man aged 25 to 45 with non-small cell lung cancer. CDR3 coding DNA: TGTGCCATCAGTGGGGACGCAGCCTACAATGAGCAGTTCTTC. Translated, it gives CAISGDAAYNEQFF.